Included here is one T cell receptor (beta chain) sequence, with context. No antigen is known for it. V lost 6 bases and J lost 8; bases outside the gene matches: 8. The CDR3 consists of 13 residues. Germline-derived CDR1 and CDR2 are SEHNR and FQNEAQ (reference sequence). This entry is derived from a study of T cells in Graves' hyperthyroidism and ophthalmopathy. Amplified regions were TCR beta CDR3 sequences from RNA transcripts. Carried out on the TCR CDR3, a first-round RT-PCR used the HTBI primer set. One entry per CDR3 protein results from TCRdb running MiXCR on the multiplex PCR reads. This sample has some 600,000 distinct CDR3 sequences, with roughly 46% found just once. The study's findings and limits: Researchers report that a 13 V-J model separated ophthalmopathy from stable hyperthyroidism. Most thyroid-expanded clonotypes above 0.001 were also found in blood.

The sequenced sample was peripheral blood or thyroid tissue (not recorded which). The chain recombines TRBV7-9 with TRBJ1-2; 8 bases fit TRBD1. The TCR comes from a woman aged 18-35 years with Graves' hyperthyroidism. CDR3 loop: CASRPGQVGGYTF. DNA for the CDR3: TGTGCCAGCAGGCCGGGACAGGTGGGGGGCTACACCTTC.